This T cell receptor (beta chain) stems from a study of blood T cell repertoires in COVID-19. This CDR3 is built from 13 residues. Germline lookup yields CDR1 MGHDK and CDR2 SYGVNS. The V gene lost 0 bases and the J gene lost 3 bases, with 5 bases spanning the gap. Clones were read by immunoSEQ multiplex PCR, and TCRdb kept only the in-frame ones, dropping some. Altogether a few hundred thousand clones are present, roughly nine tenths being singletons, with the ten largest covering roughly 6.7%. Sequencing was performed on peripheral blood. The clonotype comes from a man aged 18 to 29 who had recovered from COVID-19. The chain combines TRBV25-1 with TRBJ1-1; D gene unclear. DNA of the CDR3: TGTGCCAGCAGTGAATACACATACACTGAAGCTTTCTTT. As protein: CASSEYTYTEAFF.